These 12 T cell receptor beta chains were all obtained from the same sample, sequenced in a study of CD8 T cells in ankylosing spondylitis. TCRdb re-called the 5' RACE reads with MiXCR, one entry per CDR3 protein. The table includes fewer than 400,000 distinct CDR3 sequences, 7.5% to 9% detected once. The antigens of these receptors remain unknown. Study-wide findings and caveats: Seemingly characteristic of ankylosing spondylitis blood was a TCR beta motif consisting of about 8 highly homologous variants.

The sample comprised blood, either unsorted or a sorted T cell fraction (not recorded which). These receptors were obtained from a male donor with ankylosing spondylitis.

The chain joins TRBV6-1 to TRBJ2-2, with a weak D call TRBD1 (6 bases). The CDR3 runs 15 residues. V lost 6 bases, J lost 2 bases, and 13 bases lay in between. From germline, CDR1 is MNHNS and CDR2 SASEGT. CDR3 DNA sequence: TGTGCCAGCAGGACACAGGGCGTAAACACCGGGGAGCTGTTTTTT. Amino acids: CASRTQGVNTGELFF.

This clonotype was seen more than once but under ten times. The chain is built from TRBV4-3 and TRBJ2-7, with D perhaps TRBD2 (5 bases). V was cut by 1 base and J by 3 bases, with 13 bases left in between. The CDR3 loop spans 15 amino acids. The V gene's germline CDR1 is LGHNA and CDR2 YSLEER. This chain's CDR3 is CASSQGSGGGYEQYF. The CDR3 region has the DNA TGCGCCAGCAGCCAAGGTTCCGGAGGAGGCTACGAGCAGTACTTC.

In this sample, this clonotype turned up a few times. The chain links TRBV20-1 to TRBJ2-1, with a weak D call TRBD2 (5 bases). V was shortened by 1 base and J by 1 base, with 14 bases between the two germline ends. The germline V gene has CDR1 DFQATT and CDR2 SNEGSKA (reference sequence). CDR3 length equals 16 residues. The CDR3 DNA reads as TGCAGTGCTAGAGCGGTCCGGGAAAGGTCCTACAATGAGCAGTTCTTC. The encoded protein is CSARAVRERSYNEQFF.

This clonotype has more than one count but fewer than ten. CDR3 coding DNA: TGTGCCAGCAGCCCACAGTGGGGGGCCTACGAGCAGTACTTC. Its protein is CASSPQWGAYEQYF. The V and J genes are TRBV9 and TRBJ2-7; D is possibly TRBD2 (6 bases). Trimming took 4 bases from V and 2 from J, leaving 13 bases between them. The CDR3 runs to 14 residues. Germline assignment: CDR1 SGDLS and CDR2 YYNGEE. The whole variable domain, remainder taken from reference TRBV9 and TRBJ2-7, is DSGVTQTPKHLITATGQRVTLRCSPRSGDLSVYWYQQSLDQGLQFLIQYYNGEERAKGNILERFSAQQFPDLHSELNLSSLELGDSALYFCASSPQWGAYEQYFGPGTRLTVT.

The chain couples TRBV27 to TRBJ2-1; D tentatively reads TRBD1 or TRBD2 (6 bases each). This CDR3 is built from 14 residues. Germline loops: CDR1 MNHEY, CDR2 SMNVEV (reference sequence). The V gene lost 3 bases and the J gene lost 4 bases, with 10 bases spanning the gap. In DNA, the CDR3 is TGTGCCAGCAGTTTCCGGGGGCGGTACAATGAGCAGTTCTTC. Translated, it gives CASSFRGRYNEQFF.

DNA of the CDR3: TGTGCCAGCGGATCTGGGGCCAACGTCCTGACTTTC. Translated, it gives CASGSGANVLTF. The rearrangement uses TRBV27 and TRBJ2-6; D gene ambiguous. V dropped 8 bases and J dropped 1 base, with 3 bases sitting between them. The CDR3 has 12 amino acids. CDR1 is MNHEY and CDR2 is SMNVEV in the germline V gene (reference sequence).

This sequence joins TRBV6-5 and TRBJ2-5; 10 nucleotides line up with TRBD2. CDR3 length equals 17 residues. Germline CDR1 and CDR2: MNHEY and SVGAGI. V lost 2 bases, J lost 4 bases, and 10 bases stayed unmatched. The CDR3 DNA is TGTGCCAGCAGTTACAAGCTAGCGGGAGCGCCTAGAGAGACCCAGTACTTC. This sequence encodes CASSYKLAGAPRETQYF.

Only a few counts were recorded for this clonotype. The chain carries TRBV6-1 and TRBJ2-7; D not certain. Trimming cost V 4 bases and J 2 bases, with 9 bases left between them. CDR1 MNHNS and CDR2 SASEGT come from the germline V gene. This CDR3 is built from 13 residues. CDR3 in amino acids: CASSAVSPYEQYF. Written as DNA, the CDR3 is TGTGCCAGCAGTGCCGTCTCTCCCTACGAGCAGTACTTC.

The rearrangement links TRBV28 to TRBJ2-1; the D is unclear. V dropped 2 bases and J dropped 7 bases, with 15 bases sitting between them. The CDR3 extends over 15 amino acids. Germline V gene lookup returns CDR1 MDHEN and CDR2 SYDVKM. CDR3 residues: CASSLAASTLNEQFF. DNA of the CDR3: TGTGCCAGCAGTTTAGCAGCTTCGACGTTGAATGAGCAGTTCTTC.

V and J are TRBV12-3 or TRBV12-4 and TRBJ1-1; TRBD1 matches at 7 bases. The CDR3 is 15 residues long. V trimming: 1 base; J trimming: 13 bases; junction bases outside the gene matches: 15. The CDR3 DNA follows: TGTGCCAGCAGTTTAGGGTCTCGGCAGGGGGTTTGGCGTTTCTTT. It encodes CASSLGSRQGVWRFF.

There are a few counts of this clonotype. The rearrangement links TRBV30 to TRBJ2-7; tentative D call: TRBD1 (5 bases). CDR3 length equals 14 residues. Germline lookup yields CDR1 GTSNPN and CDR2 SVGIG (reference sequence). V lost 4 bases, J lost 7 bases, and 20 bases lay in between. CDR3 protein: CAWTWDRGSREQYF. The CDR3 DNA follows: TGTGCCTGGACTTGGGATAGGGGCTCGAGGGAGCAGTACTTC.

At least ten counts were recorded for this clonotype. The chain employs TRBV20-1 and TRBJ2-3, with 10 bases fitting TRBD2. The junction had 6 bases not matched to a gene; V was cut back by 7 bases and J by 5 bases. Germline assignment: CDR1 DFQATT and CDR2 SNEGSKA (reference sequence). CDR3 size: 13 residues. CDR3: CSGLAGDGDTQYF. DNA for the CDR3: TGCAGTGGGCTAGCGGGAGATGGAGATACGCAGTATTTT.